The entry that follows covers one T cell receptor (beta chain) sequence. Its target is unknown. This sample was included in a study of T cell responses to AZD1222 COVID-19 vaccine. Study context: Researchers grouped second doses given at about 4 or about 12 weeks into one pool. Whole-study results and caveats: Most donors were white British and more were female, and clonal diversity was possibly underestimated. Across the whole spike, CD4 TCRs peaked at regions 160-218 and 743-854.

CDR1 is SGHVS and CDR2 is FNYEAQ in the germline V gene. The CDR3 has 11 amino acids. The V end was cut by 11 bases, the J end by 6 bases, with 10 bases between. The data were produced by immunoSEQ multiplex PCR, yet TCRdb's version contains in-frame clones alone and is incomplete. The table lists approximately 120,000 clones, around 92% of them singletons. This receptor was obtained from an adult in good health. The source was peripheral blood, collected on day 0 of AZD1222 vaccination. The chain is built from TRBV7-6 and TRBJ2-2; D is unclear. The CDR3 reads CASQQSGELFF. Here the CDR3 DNA reads TGTGCCTCACAGCAGTCCGGGGAGCTGTTTTTT.